The clone carrying this T cell receptor (beta chain) was seen only a few times. TCRdb independently ran MiXCR on the 5' RACE reads; one entry per CDR3 protein. The sample includes just under 350,000 distinct CDR3 sequences, 14% to 15% of them seen just once. This specimen comes from a study of CD8 T cells in ankylosing spondylitis. Germline V gene lookup returns CDR1 SGHKS and CDR2 YYEKEE (reference sequence). V gave up 1 base and J gave up 8 bases, with 6 bases separating them. This CDR3 comprises 12 residues. The receptor was isolated from a male donor with ankylosing spondylitis or in good health (not recorded which). The rearrangement uses TRBV5-5 and TRBJ1-4; no reliable D call. The specimen sequenced was blood, either unsorted or a sorted T cell fraction (not recorded which). The CDR3 region has the DNA TGTGCCAGCAGCTTGAATGTCGAAAAACTGTTTTTT. Protein: CASSLNVEKLFF.